Listed here is a single TCR beta chain. This clonotype was counted at least ten times. The antigen it binds to is not known. The input lacks base qualities; no much larger clone sits a single base away. This entry belongs to a study of T-cell reconstitution after alpha-beta-depleted transplantation in children (dated by TCRdb to 2015 to 2016). For the study in its entirety: The study quantitatively tracked T-cell immune reconstitution after TCRalphabeta/CD19-depleted allogeneic hematopoietic cell transplantation in children using TCR repertoire profiling. The investigation overall reported the following: Hyperexpanded clone frequencies declined over subsequent months; after one year, T-cell counts and TCRbeta diversity were mostly attributed to newly produced T cells. The apparently early recovery of alphabetaT-cell counts about two months after transplant reportedly depended on only several hundred rapidly expanded clones that came from non-depleted graft cells. In some patients, high TCRbeta diversity at day 60 was attributed to recipient T cells and intrathymic progenitors that had survived conditioning.

From cysteine to phenylalanine, the CDR3 is 14 amino acids long. Only CDR3 DNA remains: 42 bases, in frame from the first base. V lost 5 bases and J lost 0 bases; the stretch between them is 5 bases long. The treatment or condition label on this specimen signifies: allogeneic hematopoietic cell transplantation with graft depleted of TCRalphabeta T cells and CD19 B cells. The transplant recipients were children given TCRalphabeta/CD19-depleted allogeneic hematopoietic cell grafts. Library preparation was by PCR. Sequencing relied on an Illumina HiSeq 2500. Molecular barcoding was employed in the preparation of TCR libraries, with unique molecular identifiers being used to normalize TCRbeta repertoire quantification. Starting from the raw public reads, TCRdb applied fastp trimming at Q25, assembled clones with MiXCR and retained in-frame beta chains. Each entry merges the rows of one CDR3 protein and shows their most common DNA and genes. For this sample there are some 300,000 distinct CDR3 sequences; roughly a tenth appear just once. The ten largest clones add up to over 6% of the sample.

This receptor chain uses TRBV12-3 or TRBV12-4 and TRBJ1-6; the D gene assignment is ambiguous. This material consisted of PBMCs, taken before TCRalphabeta/CD19-depleted stem cell transplant. The sequence came from a boy less than two years old with acute myeloid leukemia, due to receive a stem cell transplant. The base sequence is TGTGCCAGCAGTCGTAACTCCTATAATTCACCCCTCCACTTT. Translated, this is CASSRNSYNSPLHF.